A selection of T cell receptor beta chains follows, all from one sample in a study of long-term antiretroviral therapy in people with HIV. The repertoire was sequenced with immunoSEQ multiplex PCR; TCRdb's copy has only in-frame clones and lacks some. The table lists thousands of clones, around nine tenths of them singletons. Sequences were derived from unsorted PBMCs, sampled 0.3 years after starting antiretroviral therapy. The receptor source for this set is a woman aged 45-59 years with HIV. CDR3s include the opening cysteine and the closing phenylalanine or tryptophan. The D gene is left open where the match is weak. Clone size, where shown, is once, few, many, or a class for clones that have expanded.

j_call,v_call,d_call,clone_size,cdr3_aa,cdr3_nt
TRBJ2-7,TRBV4-2,-,-,CASTIWGSYEQYF,TGTGCCAGCACGATTTGGGGTTCCTACGAGCAGTACTTC
TRBJ2-5,TRBV7-8,-,once,CASSLASASQYF,TGTGCCAGCAGCTTAGCGAGCGCAAGCCAGTACTTC
TRBJ1-2,TRBV6-5,-,-,CASRNPGYGYTF,TGTGCCAGCAGGAACCCTGGCTATGGCTACACCTTC
TRBJ1-4,TRBV2,-,-,CASSENRMNEKLFF,TGTGCCAGCAGTGAAAACAGGATGAATGAAAAACTGTTTTTT
TRBJ2-7,TRBV5-6,-,-,CASSQGLSSYEQYF,TGTGCCAGCAGCCAGGGACTTTCATCCTACGAGCAGTACTTC
TRBJ1-2,TRBV5-6,-,-,CASSTLSVDYGYTF,TGTGCCAGCAGCACTCTGTCAGTGGACTATGGCTACACCTTC
TRBJ1-4,TRBV7-9,TRBD1,-,CASARDREDEKLFF,TGTGCCAGCGCTCGGGACAGGGAGGATGAAAAACTGTTTTTT
TRBJ2-7,TRBV7-9,-,-,CASSGGLSSYEQYF,TGTGCCAGCAGCGGGGGCCTGTCGAGCTACGAGCAGTACTTC
TRBJ1-4,TRBV7-3,TRBD1,few,CASSPRQGEMLFF,TGTGCCAGCAGCCCGCGACAGGGTGAGATGCTGTTTTTT
TRBJ1-1,TRBV9,-,-,CASSFSYIQENTEAFF,TGTGCCAGCAGCTTTTCTTATATACAAGAGAACACTGAAGCTTTCTTT
TRBJ2-3,TRBV11-2,TRBD2,once,CASSWLAGVPGDTQYF,TGTGCCAGCAGCTGGCTAGCGGGGGTCCCCGGAGATACGCAGTATTTT
TRBJ2-1,TRBV4-1,-,-,CASSQVGREQFF,TGCGCCAGCAGCCAAGTCGGTCGGGAGCAGTTCTTC
TRBJ1-4,TRBV11-2,-,-,CASRWEWDEKLFF,TGTGCCAGCAGGTGGGAATGGGATGAAAAACTGTTTTTT
TRBJ2-7,TRBV7-3,TRBD2,few,CASSLIKGGEQYF,TGTGCCAGCAGCTTAATCAAGGGAGGGGAGCAGTACTTC
TRBJ2-1,TRBV7-3,TRBD2,-,CASGRGGAYNEQFF,TGTGCCAGCGGCCGCGGGGGGGCCTACAATGAGCAGTTCTTC
TRBJ2-2,TRBV10-3,-,-,CAIGSNSPSPPTPGELFF,TGTGCCATCGGTTCAAACTCCCCCTCCCCCCCCACACCCGGGGAGCTGTTTTTT
TRBJ2-7,TRBV27,-,-,CASSLTLGEQYF,TGTGCCAGCAGTTTGACCCTGGGCGAGCAGTACTTC
TRBJ2-2,TRBV7-9,-,-,CASSLGGGLNTGELFF,TGTGCCAGCAGCTTAGGGGGAGGCCTTAACACCGGGGAGCTGTTTTTT
TRBJ1-4,TRBV7-9,-,-,CASSLTGATNEKLFF,TGTGCCAGCAGCTTAACTGGAGCAACTAATGAAAAACTGTTTTTT
TRBJ2-7,TRBV7-9,-,-,CASSLRGGGNPYEQYF,TGTGCCAGCAGCTTGAGGGGAGGAGGGAATCCTTACGAGCAGTACTTC
TRBJ2-5,TRBV6-4,-,-,CASSEARQETQYF,TGTGCCAGCAGTGAGGCTAGGCAAGAGACCCAGTACTTC
TRBJ1-2,TRBV7-9,-,-,CASSLNNYGYTF,TGTGCCAGCAGCTTAAACAACTATGGCTACACCTTC
TRBJ1-1,TRBV29-1,-,-,CSVARGGDTEAFF,TGCAGCGTAGCGCGTGGGGGGGACACTGAAGCTTTCTTT
TRBJ1-3,TRBV6-1,-,-,CASSPSGGGVDTIYF,TGTGCCAGCAGTCCCTCGGGTGGAGGAGTTGACACCATATATTTT
TRBJ2-5,TRBV5-6,-,-,CASSLTRRLQETQYF,TGTGCCAGCAGCTTGACACGTCGACTCCAAGAGACCCAGTACTTC
TRBJ2-7,TRBV6-4,-,-,CASSDFLQGPNYEQYF,TGTGCCAGCAGTGATTTTCTCCAGGGACCCAACTACGAGCAGTACTTC
TRBJ2-1,TRBV5-1,-,once,CASSLVGLYNEQFF,TGCGCCAGCAGCTTGGTTGGGCTATACAATGAGCAGTTCTTC
TRBJ2-3,TRBV6-5,TRBD1,-,CASSWGQGTDTQYF,TGTGCCAGCAGTTGGGGACAGGGCACAGATACGCAGTATTTT
TRBJ2-5,TRBV2,-,-,CASRELSETQYF,TGTGCCAGCAGGGAACTATCGGAGACCCAGTACTTC
TRBJ2-1,TRBV12-5,TRBD2,-,CASGPRGLAGDEQFF,TGTGCTAGTGGTCCCCGGGGACTAGCGGGAGATGAGCAGTTCTTC
TRBJ1-5,TRBV5-5,TRBD1,-,CASSLSGTGVQQPQHF,TGTGCCAGCAGCCTAAGTGGGACAGGGGTACAGCAGCCCCAGCATTTT
TRBJ1-4,TRBV7-9,TRBD1,-,CASSLVAGGYEKLFF,TGTGCCAGCAGCTTAGTAGCAGGGGGCTATGAAAAACTGTTTTTT
TRBJ1-2,TRBV27,-,-,CASSLDLSADYTF,TGTGCCAGCAGTTTAGATCTCTCGGCTGACTACACCTTC
TRBJ2-1,TRBV6-1,TRBD2,-,CASSERLAGFLGEQFF,TGTGCCAGCAGTGAAAGACTAGCGGGATTTCTCGGGGAGCAGTTCTTC
TRBJ2-3,TRBV7-2,-,once,CASSFQGVHTQYF,TGTGCCAGCAGTTTTCAGGGCGTGCATACGCAGTATTTT
TRBJ2-7,TRBV6-5,TRBD1,-,CASSYSNRGFPYEQYF,TGTGCCAGCAGTTACTCAAACAGGGGGTTCCCCTACGAGCAGTACTTC
TRBJ1-2,TRBV6-5,TRBD1,-,CASSYAGDRGTGGYTF,TGTGCCAGCAGTTACGCGGGGGACAGGGGGACAGGTGGCTACACCTTC
TRBJ2-7,TRBV30,-,-,CAWTQASSYEQYF,TGTGCCTGGACCCAGGCGAGCTCCTACGAGCAGTACTTC
TRBJ1-2,TRBV19,TRBD1,-,CASSQNRGNYGYTF,TGTGCCAGTAGTCAAAACAGGGGCAACTATGGCTACACCTTC
TRBJ2-2,TRBV5-4,TRBD2,-,CASSPGRANTGELFF,TGTGCCAGCAGCCCCGGGAGGGCTAACACCGGGGAGCTGTTTTTT
TRBJ1-6,TRBV11-2,-,-,CASSLQFRGQGSPLHF,TGTGCCAGCAGCTTACAATTCCGGGGGCAGGGATCACCCCTCCACTTT
TRBJ1-5,TRBV7-8,-,few,CASSSNTGSNQPQHF,TGTGCCAGCAGCTCGAATACAGGGAGCAATCAGCCCCAGCATTTT